This TCR beta chain came from a study of cytomegalovirus exposure and HLA in healthy donors. Whole-study results and caveats: Cytomegalovirus status was reportedly diagnosed by the classifier with high sensitivity and specificity. Reportedly, TCR beta sequences accurately predicted HLA-A and HLA-B alleles in most subjects. Cytomegalovirus association was assigned to under 200 TCR beta chains.

Use of 60 Vbeta and 13 Jbeta primers characterized the PCR. The table came from immunoSEQ multiplex PCR; TCRdb's copy has only in-frame clones and leaves some out. The sample yields approximately 170,000 clones, around four fifths seen once. V shed 1 base and J shed 0 bases, with 4 bases lying between them. Germline V gives CDR1 GTSNPN, CDR2 SVGIG (reference sequence). The CDR3 is made up of 14 amino acids. With respect to this clone: Its antigen is not known.

As for the donors, each was a healthy bone marrow donor. The TCR comes from a female donor in good health and CMV-seronegative. The chain employs TRBV30 and TRBJ2-6; D ambiguous. The source material was PBMCs. The CDR3 loop reads CAWSDYSGANVLTF. The CDR3 nucleotides are TGTGCCTGGAGTGACTACTCTGGGGCCAACGTCCTGACTTTC.